Listed below are T cell receptor beta chains from one sample, sequenced in a study of blood T cell repertoires in COVID-19. Produced via immunoSEQ multiplex PCR; TCRdb's table is partial and in-frame only. The data hold about 180,000 clones, with roughly 84% observed a single time. Sample: PBMCs or T cells enriched from blood (not recorded which). These receptors came from a man aged 55 to 70 who had recovered from COVID-19. The CDR3 runs from the conserved cysteine through the conserved F or W. The order of the fields is J gene, clone size, D gene, V gene, CDR3 DNA, CDR3 protein. A D gene is named only where the DNA matches it firmly. Clone size is given for some rows only: seen once, a few or many times, or a class if the clone is expanded.

J: TRBJ2-7
size: .
D: .
V: TRBV18
DNA: TGTGCCAGCTCACCCTCGGGTAGAGCGTACGAGCAGTACTTC
CDR3: CASSPSGRAYEQYF

J: TRBJ1-6
size: .
D: TRBD1
V: TRBV6-5
DNA: TGTGCCAGCGGCCGGGGGCAGGGGGATAATTCACCCCTCCACTTT
CDR3: CASGRGQGDNSPLHF

J: TRBJ2-1
size: .
D: TRBD2
V: TRBV28
DNA: TGTGCCAGCAGACTTAGGAGTGCGGGAGGGTCCAATGAGCAGTTCTTC
CDR3: CASRLRSAGGSNEQFF

J: TRBJ2-2
size: .
D: TRBD2
V: TRBV7-2
DNA: TGTGCCAGCAGCTCCTGGACTAGCGGGGGGACCGGGGAGCTGTTTTTT
CDR3: CASSSWTSGGTGELFF

J: TRBJ2-7
size: .
D: TRBD1
V: TRBV18
DNA: TGTGCCAGCTCACCGCCGGGACAGGGTATCAACGAGCAGTACTTC
CDR3: CASSPPGQGINEQYF

J: TRBJ2-7
size: .
D: TRBD2
V: TRBV27
DNA: TGTGCCAGCAGTGGTCGGGGGGACTACGAGCAGTACTTC
CDR3: CASSGRGDYEQYF

J: TRBJ2-7
size: few
D: .
V: TRBV6-5
DNA: TGTGCCAGCAGTTATGGAACAGGGGCAGGGGAGGAGTACTTC
CDR3: CASSYGTGAGEEYF

J: TRBJ1-2
size: .
D: TRBD1
V: TRBV7-9
DNA: TGTGCCAGCAGCTTAGGCGCTGGGCAGGGGGCGTATGGCTACACCTTC
CDR3: CASSLGAGQGAYGYTF

J: TRBJ1-6
size: .
D: .
V: TRBV13
DNA: TGTGCCAGCAAGCTCGGGGGCTCCTATAATTCACCCCTCCACTTT
CDR3: CASKLGGSYNSPLHF

J: TRBJ2-7
size: .
D: TRBD1
V: TRBV5-1
DNA: TGCGCCAGCAGCTGGGACAGGGAGGGATACGAGCAGTACTTC
CDR3: CASSWDREGYEQYF

J: TRBJ2-5
size: many
D: .
V: TRBV29-1
DNA: TGCAGCGTTGAATTTGAGGGAACCCAGTACTTC
CDR3: CSVEFEGTQYF

J: TRBJ2-2
size: once
D: .
V: TRBV6-4
DNA: TGTGCCAGCAGTGACTCTTGGGGAGGCACCGGGGAGCTGTTTTTT
CDR3: CASSDSWGGTGELFF

J: TRBJ1-2
size: .
D: .
V: TRBV5-1
DNA: TGCGCCAGCAGCCCGGGCAGCGGGACTAACTATGGCTACACCTTC
CDR3: CASSPGSGTNYGYTF

J: TRBJ1-1
size: .
D: .
V: TRBV27
DNA: TGTGCCAGCAGTCCAGGTCGTGCGAACACTGAAGCTTTCTTT
CDR3: CASSPGRANTEAFF

J: TRBJ1-5
size: .
D: TRBD1
V: TRBV5-1
DNA: TGCGCCAGCAGCTCCGGCCAACTGACAGGGGATAATCAGCCCCAGCATTTT
CDR3: CASSSGQLTGDNQPQHF

J: TRBJ1-1
size: .
D: .
V: TRBV29-1
DNA: TGCAGCGGACGACAGAAATACACTGAAGCTTTCTTT
CDR3: CSGRQKYTEAFF

J: TRBJ1-2
size: .
D: .
V: TRBV7-2
DNA: TGTGCCAGCAGCTCAGGCGGGGGCGGCTACACCTTC
CDR3: CASSSGGGGYTF

J: TRBJ1-1
size: .
D: TRBD1
V: TRBV14
DNA: TGTGCCAGCAGCCAAGCGAGGGACAGGGTGAGGAACACTGAAGCTTTCTTT
CDR3: CASSQARDRVRNTEAFF

J: TRBJ1-2
size: once
D: TRBD1
V: TRBV7-9
DNA: TGTGCCAGCAGCTTAGCGACAGGGGGAGCCGATGGCTACACCTTC
CDR3: CASSLATGGADGYTF

J: TRBJ1-1
size: few
D: .
V: TRBV6-5
DNA: TGTGCCAGCAGCCGAGGAACTGAAGCTTTCTTT
CDR3: CASSRGTEAFF

J: TRBJ2-7
size: .
D: TRBD2
V: TRBV6-5
DNA: TGTGCCAGCAGTTACTCACCACTAGCGGGATACGAGCAGTACTTC
CDR3: CASSYSPLAGYEQYF

J: TRBJ1-2
size: .
D: .
V: TRBV28
DNA: TGTGCCAGCAGTGTCCCCCGGGACTACCTACGAGGCTACACCTTC
CDR3: CASSVPRDYLRGYTF

J: TRBJ2-1
size: .
D: TRBD2
V: TRBV9
DNA: TGTGCCAGCAGCCCTAGCGGGGGCCTCTACAATGAGCAGTTCTTC
CDR3: CASSPSGGLYNEQFF

J: TRBJ2-2
size: few
D: TRBD1
V: TRBV29-1
DNA: TGCAGCGTCGGGACAGGGAACACCGGGGAGCTGTTTTTT
CDR3: CSVGTGNTGELFF

J: TRBJ2-1
size: .
D: .
V: TRBV2
DNA: TGTGCCAGCAGCCAGGGGCACAATGAGCAGTTCTTC
CDR3: CASSQGHNEQFF

J: TRBJ1-1
size: once
D: .
V: TRBV13
DNA: TGTGCCAGCAGTCTAGGGGTCACTGAAGCTTTCTTT
CDR3: CASSLGVTEAFF

J: TRBJ2-7
size: .
D: TRBD2
V: TRBV7-2
DNA: TGTGCCAGCAGCCGTAGCGGGAGTCCCTACGAGCAGTACTTC
CDR3: CASSRSGSPYEQYF

J: TRBJ2-6
size: .
D: .
V: TRBV19
DNA: TGTGCCAGTACCATCGGTGCTGGGGCCAACGTCCTGACTTTC
CDR3: CASTIGAGANVLTF

J: TRBJ2-2
size: .
D: TRBD1
V: TRBV11-2
DNA: TGTGCCAGCAGACGGACAGGGGGGAACACCGGGGAGCTGTTTTTT
CDR3: CASRRTGGNTGELFF

J: TRBJ2-5
size: .
D: TRBD2
V: TRBV27
DNA: TGTGCCAGCAGTTCTAGCGGGGGGTTTTTGGCCCAGTACTTC
CDR3: CASSSSGGFLAQYF

J: TRBJ2-7
size: .
D: TRBD2
V: TRBV6-1
DNA: TGTGCCAGCAGTGCCACGACTAGCGGGGGGATCTACGAGCAGTACTTC
CDR3: CASSATTSGGIYEQYF

J: TRBJ2-7
size: .
D: TRBD2
V: TRBV18
DNA: TGTGCCAGCTCACAGGGACTAGCGGGAAGCGAGCAGTACTTC
CDR3: CASSQGLAGSEQYF

J: TRBJ2-2
size: .
D: .
V: TRBV28
DNA: TGTGCCAGCAGTTTATTCCTATACACCGGGGAGCTGTTTTTT
CDR3: CASSLFLYTGELFF

J: TRBJ2-3
size: .
D: TRBD2
V: TRBV11-2
DNA: TGTGCCAGCAGCATTCTAGCGGGGAGGGGGACAGATACGCAGTATTTT
CDR3: CASSILAGRGTDTQYF

J: TRBJ1-3
size: once
D: .
V: TRBV11-2
DNA: TGTGCCAGCAGCTGGGGTAGGGGGGGAGGAAACACCATATATTTT
CDR3: CASSWGRGGGNTIYF

J: TRBJ1-5
size: .
D: .
V: TRBV19
DNA: TGTGCCAGTAGTATATCGGGGGGGAGGTACCAGCCCCAGCATTTT
CDR3: CASSISGGRYQPQHF

J: TRBJ2-1
size: .
D: TRBD2
V: TRBV27
DNA: TGTGCCAGCAGGGTGGGGAATGGACTAGCGGGTATCAATGAGCAGTTCTTC
CDR3: CASRVGNGLAGINEQFF

J: TRBJ2-1
size: .
D: TRBD2
V: TRBV5-1
DNA: TGCGCCAGCAGCAGGCTTACTAGCGGGGGATTTAATGAGCAGTTCTTC
CDR3: CASSRLTSGGFNEQFF

J: TRBJ2-2
size: .
D: .
V: TRBV28
DNA: TGTGCCAGCCAAGCGGTCACCGGGGAGCTGTTTTTT
CDR3: CASQAVTGELFF

J: TRBJ2-1
size: .
D: .
V: TRBV10-3
DNA: TGTGCCATCAGCTCCTCGGACAGAGAAACCCGGCAGTTCTTC
CDR3: CAISSSDRETRQFF

J: TRBJ2-5
size: .
D: .
V: TRBV3-1/TRBV3-2
DNA: TGTGCCAGCAGCCAAAACCAGGGCCAAGAGACCCAGTACTTC
CDR3: CASSQNQGQETQYF

J: TRBJ2-3
size: .
D: TRBD2
V: TRBV24-1
DNA: TGTGCCACCAGTTTAGCGGGGACCACTAGCACAGATACGCAGTATTTT
CDR3: CATSLAGTTSTDTQYF

J: TRBJ1-3
size: .
D: .
V: TRBV4-2
DNA: TGTGCCAGCAGCCAAGATCGCACAGTAAGAAACACCATATATTTT
CDR3: CASSQDRTVRNTIYF

J: TRBJ1-3
size: .
D: TRBD1
V: TRBV7-9
DNA: TGTGCCAGCAGCGAAAGACAGGGCCGCCCTACTTCTGGAAACACCATATATTTT
CDR3: CASSERQGRPTSGNTIYF

J: TRBJ2-2
size: many
D: TRBD2
V: TRBV27
DNA: TGTGCCAGCACCAACAGACTAGCGGGAGGTACGAACACCGGGGAGCTGTTTTTT
CDR3: CASTNRLAGGTNTGELFF

J: TRBJ2-3
size: .
D: TRBD2
V: TRBV7-3
DNA: TGTGCCAGCAGCGTAAATCCTTTTCCGGGACTAGCGGGAGGGATCACAGATACGCAGTATTTT
CDR3: CASSVNPFPGLAGGITDTQYF

J: TRBJ1-5
size: .
D: .
V: TRBV19
DNA: TGTGCCAGTAGTATTAGGAGGGCGGATCAGCCCCAGCATTTT
CDR3: CASSIRRADQPQHF

J: TRBJ1-2
size: .
D: TRBD1
V: TRBV6-5
DNA: TGTGCCAGCAGTTTCAAACGGACAGGGAGCCATGGCTACACCTTC
CDR3: CASSFKRTGSHGYTF

J: TRBJ1-4
size: .
D: .
V: TRBV25-1
DNA: TGTGCCAGCAGTGAAGGGTCCGGGGATGAAAAACTGTTTTTT
CDR3: CASSEGSGDEKLFF

J: TRBJ2-5
size: once
D: TRBD1
V: TRBV10-3
DNA: TGTGCCATCAGTGATAAAGGACAGGGGGCAAGTGAGACCCAGTACTTC
CDR3: CAISDKGQGASETQYF

J: TRBJ2-3
size: .
D: .
V: TRBV12-5
DNA: TGTGCTAGTGGTTTTAGACTTAACACAGATACGCAGTATTTT
CDR3: CASGFRLNTDTQYF

J: TRBJ1-2
size: .
D: .
V: TRBV7-2
DNA: TGTGCCAGCAGCTTAGAGGGGGACGGAAACTATGGCTACACCTTC
CDR3: CASSLEGDGNYGYTF

J: TRBJ2-5
size: .
D: TRBD2
V: TRBV30
DNA: TGTGCCTGGAGTTCGGGCGGGGGGGGAGAGACCCAGTACTTC
CDR3: CAWSSGGGGETQYF

J: TRBJ2-7
size: .
D: TRBD1
V: TRBV5-1
DNA: TGCGCCAGCACCAGGGACAGATCCACAACCTACGAGCAGTACTTC
CDR3: CASTRDRSTTYEQYF

J: TRBJ2-1
size: .
D: .
V: TRBV5-6
DNA: TGTGCCAGCAGCTTGGGGGGGCTCTCCTACAATGAGCAGTTCTTC
CDR3: CASSLGGLSYNEQFF

J: TRBJ1-1
size: .
D: .
V: TRBV7-3
DNA: TGTGCCAGCAGCTTAAACCCGGGACTGCCTCACACTGAAGCTTTCTTT
CDR3: CASSLNPGLPHTEAFF

J: TRBJ2-5
size: .
D: .
V: TRBV15
DNA: TGTGCCACCAGTACAGGAGTGATTGGCGGTAGACGACCAGAGACCCAGTACTTC
CDR3: CATSTGVIGGRRPETQYF

J: TRBJ2-2
size: once
D: TRBD2
V: TRBV24-1
DNA: TGTGCCACCAGTTCCGAGCGACTAGCGGGAATAGGAGGGGAGCTGTTTTTT
CDR3: CATSSERLAGIGGELFF

J: TRBJ1-6
size: many
D: TRBD1
V: TRBV7-2
DNA: TGTGCCAGCAGCGCACAGGGGGCTGTTGATTCACCCCTCCACTTT
CDR3: CASSAQGAVDSPLHF

J: TRBJ2-2
size: many
D: TRBD2
V: TRBV6-4
DNA: TGTGCCAGCAGTGAATCGGGGGGGAACACCGGGGAGCTGTTTTTT
CDR3: CASSESGGNTGELFF